Here is one T cell receptor (beta chain) with its context. In the original workflow: Reference gene primer amplification yielded estimated nucleated cell counts. Clones were sequenced by immunoSEQ multiplex PCR, and TCRdb holds only the in-frame ones, with some missing. The V and J calls and clone size are taken from that table; D and trimming were inferred from the DNA. The sample shows around 40,000 clones, about nine tenths of them seen only once. The entry originates in a study of blood T cell repertoires in COVID-19. Overall study context: COVID-19 samples, acute and convalescent, were from the United States, Italy and Spain. Sources were T cells, B-cell-depleted T cells, or PBMCs; the material itself was cDNA or gDNA.

Germline CDR1 and CDR2: LGHNA and YNFKEQ. This CDR3 is 13 amino acids long. V gave up 0 bases and J gave up 5 bases, with 8 bases separating them. Sequenced material: peripheral blood. V and J are TRBV4-2 and TRBJ2-7, with D perhaps TRBD2 (5 bases). The TCR comes from a man aged 50-59 years with active COVID-19. Here the CDR3 reads CASSQELVNEQYF. DNA of the CDR3: TGTGCCAGCAGCCAAGAACTAGTAAACGAGCAGTACTTC.